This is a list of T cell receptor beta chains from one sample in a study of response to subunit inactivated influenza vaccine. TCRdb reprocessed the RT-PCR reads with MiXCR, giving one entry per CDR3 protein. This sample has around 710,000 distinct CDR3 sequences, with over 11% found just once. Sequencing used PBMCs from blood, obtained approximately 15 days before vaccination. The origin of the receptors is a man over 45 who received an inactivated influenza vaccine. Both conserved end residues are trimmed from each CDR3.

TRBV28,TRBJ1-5,ASSSAPGSPTQPQH
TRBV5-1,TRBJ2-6,ASSLVAGANVLT
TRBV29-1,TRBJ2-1,SAQVGTGTYNEQF
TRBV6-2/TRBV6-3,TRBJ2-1,ASGQGLAGYNEQF
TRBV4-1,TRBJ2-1,ASSQVGQGRNEQF
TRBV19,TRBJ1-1,ASKFIRAGEAF
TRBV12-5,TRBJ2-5,ASGFNLPGTGTQY
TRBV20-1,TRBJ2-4,SASRVPKNIQY
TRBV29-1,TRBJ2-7,SVQGDSIYEQY
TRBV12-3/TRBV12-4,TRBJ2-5,ASSFNELKTQY
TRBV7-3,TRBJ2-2,ASSAQGTGELF
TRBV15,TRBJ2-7,ATRNQDGPFGYEQY
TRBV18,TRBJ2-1,ASRGDRVANEQF
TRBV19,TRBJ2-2,ASSIGDTGELF
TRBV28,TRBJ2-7,ASSLGGLQY
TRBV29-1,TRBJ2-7,SVLSRAGEQY
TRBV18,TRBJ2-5,ASSPPQEETQY
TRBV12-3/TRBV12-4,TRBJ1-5,ASSLMGNQPQH
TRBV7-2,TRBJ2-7,ASSFSGVDEQY
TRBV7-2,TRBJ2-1,ASSPRPSGDEQF
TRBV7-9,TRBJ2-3,ASSLLGLTDTQY
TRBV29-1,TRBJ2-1,RAGTGYPNEQF
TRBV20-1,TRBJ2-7,SARETGAFSYEQY
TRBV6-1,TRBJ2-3,ASSELGLASSDTQY
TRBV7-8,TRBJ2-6,ASSLSILRGSGANVLT
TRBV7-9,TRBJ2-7,ASSSPQTTPGYEQY
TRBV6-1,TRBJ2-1,ASTSRGTSLYNEQF
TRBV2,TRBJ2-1,ATTLFAGGNEQF
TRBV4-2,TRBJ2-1,ASSHHRDRNEQF
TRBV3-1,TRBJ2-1,ASGDRVMNEQF
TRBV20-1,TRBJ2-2,SAPPYGRGDTGELF
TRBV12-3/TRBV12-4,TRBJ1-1,ASRDHGGTEAF
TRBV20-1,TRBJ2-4,SAGLAGQLAKNIQY
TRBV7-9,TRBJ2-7,ASSLLQGNEQY
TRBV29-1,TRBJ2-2,SAGPGLSNTGELF
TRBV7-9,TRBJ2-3,ASSRATGAVDTQY
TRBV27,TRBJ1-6,ASSPGGQGLSPLH
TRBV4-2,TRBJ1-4,ASSQEATGEKLF
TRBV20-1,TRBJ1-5,SARDSSYSNQPQH